Here is one TCR beta chain with its context. Its specificity is unknown. The sample belongs to a study of CD8+ T cells in alopecia areata. Study in general: For the treated group, dosing was oral tofacitinib at 5 to 10 mg twice daily. Study results and limitations: Lesional tissue from the scalp (especially in alopecia totalis/universalis) showed higher clonality than normal scalp.

Treatment here: oral pan-JAK inhibitor, 5-10 mg twice daily. Sequencing used cDNA as its template, made by extracting RNA and reverse transcribing it. Data came from immunoSEQ multiplex PCR; TCRdb stores just in-frame clones and leaves some out. This sample carries 95,000 to 100,000 clones, 50% to 75% of them seen once, and the ten largest clones take about 16%. The CDR3 totals 12 residues. Germline assignment: CDR1 MGHDK and CDR2 SYGVNS. V trimming: 6 bases; J trimming: 5 bases; junction bases outside the gene matches: 4. This chain uses TRBV25-1 with TRBJ2-7, with 7 bases fitting TRBD1. This receptor was obtained from a human donor with alopecia areata. This specimen consisted of CD8+ T cells sorted from blood, obtained at week 4, from a patient treated with tofacitinib. The CDR3 loop reads CASSATGNEQYF. Written as DNA, the CDR3 is TGTGCCAGCAGCGCGACAGGGAACGAGCAGTACTTC.